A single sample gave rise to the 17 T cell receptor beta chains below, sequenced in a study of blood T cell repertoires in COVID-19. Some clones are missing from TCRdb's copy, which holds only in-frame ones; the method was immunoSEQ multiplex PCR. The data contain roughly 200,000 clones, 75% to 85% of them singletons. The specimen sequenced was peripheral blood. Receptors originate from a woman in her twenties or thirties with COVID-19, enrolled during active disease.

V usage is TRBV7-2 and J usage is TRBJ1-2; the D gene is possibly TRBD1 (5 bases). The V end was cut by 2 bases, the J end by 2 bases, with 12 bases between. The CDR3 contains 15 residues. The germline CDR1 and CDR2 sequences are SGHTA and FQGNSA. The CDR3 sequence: CASSLQTGPNYGYTF. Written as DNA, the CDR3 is TGTGCCAGCAGCTTACAAACAGGCCCAAACTATGGCTACACCTTC.

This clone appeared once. CDR3 sequence (DNA): TGTGCCAGCAGCTTACCGGACAGGGGAGGTGGGGAGCTGTTTTTT. It encodes CASSLPDRGGGELFF. V is TRBV7-8 and J is TRBJ2-2; the match to TRBD1 covers 9 bases. Germline values: CDR1 SGHVS, CDR2 FQNEAQ. The CDR3 is 15 amino acids. V gave up 2 bases and J gave up 8 bases; unmatched junction bases: 6.

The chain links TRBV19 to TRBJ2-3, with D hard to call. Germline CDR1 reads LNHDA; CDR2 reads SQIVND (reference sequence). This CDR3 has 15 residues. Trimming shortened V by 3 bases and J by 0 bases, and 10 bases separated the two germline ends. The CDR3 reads CASSILAVSTDTQYF. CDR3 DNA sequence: TGTGCCAGTAGTATCTTGGCGGTCAGCACAGATACGCAGTATTTT.

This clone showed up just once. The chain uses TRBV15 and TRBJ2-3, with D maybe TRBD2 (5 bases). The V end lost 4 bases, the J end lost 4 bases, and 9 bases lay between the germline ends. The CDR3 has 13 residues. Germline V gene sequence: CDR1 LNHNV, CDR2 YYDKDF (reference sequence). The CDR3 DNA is TGTGCCACCAGCAATCCGGAGGCAGATACGCAGTATTTT. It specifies CATSNPEADTQYF.

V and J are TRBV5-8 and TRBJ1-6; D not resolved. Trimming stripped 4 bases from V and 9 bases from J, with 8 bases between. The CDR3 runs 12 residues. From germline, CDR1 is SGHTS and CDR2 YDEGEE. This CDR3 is CASSGGRSPLHF. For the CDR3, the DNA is TGTGCCAGCAGCGGAGGACGTTCACCCCTCCACTTT.

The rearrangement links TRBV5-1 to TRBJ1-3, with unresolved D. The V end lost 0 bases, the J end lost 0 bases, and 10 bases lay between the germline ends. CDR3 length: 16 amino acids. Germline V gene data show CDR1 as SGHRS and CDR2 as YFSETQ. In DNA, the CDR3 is TGCGCCAGCAGCTTGGACGATTCGAGCTCTGGAAACACCATATATTTT. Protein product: CASSLDDSSSGNTIYF.

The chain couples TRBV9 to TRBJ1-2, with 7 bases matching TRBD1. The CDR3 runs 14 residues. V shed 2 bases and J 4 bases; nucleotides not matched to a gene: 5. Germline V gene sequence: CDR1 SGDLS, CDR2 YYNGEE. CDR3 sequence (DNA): TGTGCCAGCAGCGTCGGCAGGGGGGCCTATGGCTACACCTTC. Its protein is CASSVGRGAYGYTF. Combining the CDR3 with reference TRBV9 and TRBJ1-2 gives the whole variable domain DSGVTQTPKHLITATGQRVTLRCSPRSGDLSVYWYQQSLDQGLQFLIQYYNGEERAKGNILERFSAQQFPDLHSELNLSSLELGDSALYFCASSVGRGAYGYTFGSGTRLTVV.

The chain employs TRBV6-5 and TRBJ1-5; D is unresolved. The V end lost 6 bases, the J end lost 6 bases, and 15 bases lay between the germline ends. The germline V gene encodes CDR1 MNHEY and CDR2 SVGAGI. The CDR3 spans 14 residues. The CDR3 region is CASSRDGDGQPQHF. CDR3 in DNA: TGTGCCAGCAGCCGAGACGGAGATGGTCAGCCCCAGCATTTT.

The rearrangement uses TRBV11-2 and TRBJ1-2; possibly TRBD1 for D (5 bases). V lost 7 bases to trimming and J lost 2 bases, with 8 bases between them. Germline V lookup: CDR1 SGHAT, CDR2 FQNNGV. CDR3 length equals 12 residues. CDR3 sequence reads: CASTQGNYGYTF. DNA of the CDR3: TGTGCCAGCACCCAGGGAAACTATGGCTACACCTTC. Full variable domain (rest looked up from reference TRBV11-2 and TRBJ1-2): EAGVAQSPRYKIIEKRQSVAFWCNPISGHATLYWYQQILGQGPKLLIQFQNNGVVDDSQLPKDRFSAERLKGVDSTLKIQPAKLEDSAVYLCASTQGNYGYTFGSGTRLTVV.

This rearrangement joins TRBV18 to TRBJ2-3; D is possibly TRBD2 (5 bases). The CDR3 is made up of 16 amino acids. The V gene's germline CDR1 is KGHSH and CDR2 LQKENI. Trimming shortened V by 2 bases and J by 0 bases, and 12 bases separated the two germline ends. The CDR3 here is CASSPYQDLSTDTQYF. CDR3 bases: TGTGCCAGCTCACCATATCAGGACTTGAGCACAGATACGCAGTATTTT.

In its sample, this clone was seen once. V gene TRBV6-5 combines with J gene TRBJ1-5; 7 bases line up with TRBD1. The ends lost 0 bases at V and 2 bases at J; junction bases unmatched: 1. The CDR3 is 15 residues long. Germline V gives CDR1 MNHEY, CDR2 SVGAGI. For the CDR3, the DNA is TGTGCCAGCAGTTACTCAGGACAGGGCAATCAGCCCCAGCATTTT. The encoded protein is CASSYSGQGNQPQHF.

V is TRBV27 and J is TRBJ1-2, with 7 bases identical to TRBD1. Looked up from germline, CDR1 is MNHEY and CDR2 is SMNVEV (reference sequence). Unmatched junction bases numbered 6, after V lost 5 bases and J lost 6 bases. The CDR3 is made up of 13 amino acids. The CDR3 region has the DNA TGTGCCAGCAGTCCGACAGGGTTCAATGGCTACACCTTC. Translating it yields CASSPTGFNGYTF.

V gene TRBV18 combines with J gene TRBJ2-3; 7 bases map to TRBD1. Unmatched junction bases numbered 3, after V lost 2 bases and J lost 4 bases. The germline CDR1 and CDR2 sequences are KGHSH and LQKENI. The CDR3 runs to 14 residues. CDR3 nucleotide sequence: TGTGCCAGCTCACCATTTGACAGGGCAGATACGCAGTATTTT. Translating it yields CASSPFDRADTQYF.

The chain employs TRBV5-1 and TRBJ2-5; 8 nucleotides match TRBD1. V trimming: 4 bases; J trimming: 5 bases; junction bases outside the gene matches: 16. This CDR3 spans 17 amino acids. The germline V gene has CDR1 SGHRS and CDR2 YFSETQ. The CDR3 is CASSQGWGRAGGETQYF. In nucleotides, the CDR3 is TGCGCCAGCAGCCAGGGTTGGGGCCGTGCAGGGGGCGAGACCCAGTACTTC. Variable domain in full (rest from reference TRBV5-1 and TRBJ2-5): KAGVTQTPRYLIKTRGQQVTLSCSPISGHRSVSWYQQTPGQGLQFLFEYFSETQRNKGNFPGRFSGRQFSNSRSEMNVSTLELGDSALYLCASSQGWGRAGGETQYFGPGTRLLVL.

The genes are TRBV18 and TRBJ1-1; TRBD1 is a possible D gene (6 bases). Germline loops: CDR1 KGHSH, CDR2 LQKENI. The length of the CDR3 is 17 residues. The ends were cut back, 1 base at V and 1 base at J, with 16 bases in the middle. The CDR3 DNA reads TGTGCCAGCTCACCACTCACAAAAACAGGGCCGAACACTGAAGCTTTCTTT. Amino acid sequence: CASSPLTKTGPNTEAFF.

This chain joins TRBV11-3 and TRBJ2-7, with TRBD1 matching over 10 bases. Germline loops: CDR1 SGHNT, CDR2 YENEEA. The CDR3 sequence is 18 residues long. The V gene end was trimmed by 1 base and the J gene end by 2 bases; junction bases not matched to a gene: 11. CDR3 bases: TGTGCCAGCAGCTTAGCTGGAACCGGGACAGGGGCCGCCTACGAGCAGTACTTC. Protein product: CASSLAGTGTGAAYEQYF.

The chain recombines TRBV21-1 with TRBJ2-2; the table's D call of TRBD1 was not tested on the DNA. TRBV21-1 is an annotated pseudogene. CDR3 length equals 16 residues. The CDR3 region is CASSKPGQGHTGELFF. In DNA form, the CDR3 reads TGTGCCAGCAGCAAGCCTGGACAGGGTCACACCGGGGAGCTGTTTTTT.